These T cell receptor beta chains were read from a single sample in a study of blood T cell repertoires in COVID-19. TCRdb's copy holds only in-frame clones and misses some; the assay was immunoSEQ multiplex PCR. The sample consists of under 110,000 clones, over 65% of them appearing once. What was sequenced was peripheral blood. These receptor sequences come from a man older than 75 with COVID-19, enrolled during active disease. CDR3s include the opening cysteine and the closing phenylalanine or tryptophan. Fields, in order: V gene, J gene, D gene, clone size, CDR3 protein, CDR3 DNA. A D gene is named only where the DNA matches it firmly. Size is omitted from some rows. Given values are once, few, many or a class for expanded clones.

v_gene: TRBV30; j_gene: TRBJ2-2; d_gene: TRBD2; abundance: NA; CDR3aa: CAWSIPGLPNTGELFF; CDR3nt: TGTGCCTGGAGTATCCCGGGACTACCGAACACCGGGGAGCTGTTTTTT
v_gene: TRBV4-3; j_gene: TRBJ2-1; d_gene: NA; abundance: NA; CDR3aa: CASSQDFGNNEQFF; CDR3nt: TGCGCCAGCAGCCAAGATTTCGGGAACAATGAGCAGTTCTTC
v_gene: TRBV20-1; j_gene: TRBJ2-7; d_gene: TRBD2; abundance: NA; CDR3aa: CSASNGLAGVFEQYF; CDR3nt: TGCAGTGCTAGTAACGGACTAGCGGGAGTCTTCGAGCAGTACTTC
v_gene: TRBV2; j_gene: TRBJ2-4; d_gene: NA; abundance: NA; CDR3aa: CASNTVAGAKNIQYF; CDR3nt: TGTGCCAGCAATACCGTGGCGGGAGCCAAAAACATTCAGTACTTC
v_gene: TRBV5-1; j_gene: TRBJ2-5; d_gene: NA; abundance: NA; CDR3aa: CASSLGRKETQYF; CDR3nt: TGCGCCAGCAGCTTGGGCAGAAAAGAGACCCAGTACTTC
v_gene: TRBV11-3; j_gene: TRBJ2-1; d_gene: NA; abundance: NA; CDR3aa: CASSFGGSSYNEQFF; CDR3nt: TGTGCCAGCAGCTTCGGCGGCTCCTCCTACAATGAGCAGTTCTTC
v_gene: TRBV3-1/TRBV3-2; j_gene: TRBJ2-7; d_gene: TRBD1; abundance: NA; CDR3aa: CASKTDRGRSEQYF; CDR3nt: TGTGCCAGCAAGACAGACAGGGGGCGAAGCGAGCAGTACTTC
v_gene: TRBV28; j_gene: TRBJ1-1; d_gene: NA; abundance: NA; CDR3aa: CASSWGRGMNTEAFF; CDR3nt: TGTGCCAGCAGTTGGGGGAGGGGGATGAACACTGAAGCTTTCTTT
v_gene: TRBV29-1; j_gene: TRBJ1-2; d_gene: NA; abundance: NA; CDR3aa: CSVEISRQGGGYGYTF; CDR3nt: TGCAGCGTTGAGATTAGCAGGCAGGGTGGTGGGTATGGCTACACCTTC
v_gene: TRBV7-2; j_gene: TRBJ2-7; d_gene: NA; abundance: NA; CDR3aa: CASSFSRGAYEQYF; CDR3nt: TGTGCCAGCAGCTTCTCTCGGGGAGCCTACGAGCAGTACTTC
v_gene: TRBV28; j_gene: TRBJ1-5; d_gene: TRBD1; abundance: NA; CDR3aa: CASSPGGVNQPQHF; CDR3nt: TGTGCCAGCAGCCCAGGGGGCGTCAATCAGCCCCAGCATTTT
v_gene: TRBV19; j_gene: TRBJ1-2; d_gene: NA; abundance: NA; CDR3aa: CASSTVYGYTF; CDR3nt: TGTGCCAGTAGTACGGTATATGGCTACACCTTC
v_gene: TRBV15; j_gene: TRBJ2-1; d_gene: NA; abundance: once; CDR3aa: CATSLGLDSSYNEQFF; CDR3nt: TGTGCCACCAGCCTCGGACTGGACAGCTCCTACAATGAGCAGTTCTTC
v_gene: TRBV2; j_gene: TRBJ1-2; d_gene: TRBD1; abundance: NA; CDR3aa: CASVRDRGRNYGYTF; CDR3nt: TGTGCCAGCGTCCGGGACAGGGGGCGCAACTATGGCTACACCTTC
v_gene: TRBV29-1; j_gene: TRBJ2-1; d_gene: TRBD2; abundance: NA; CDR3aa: CSVEAFLGTSDEQFF; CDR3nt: TGCAGCGTTGAAGCTTTTTTAGGGACTAGCGATGAGCAGTTCTTC
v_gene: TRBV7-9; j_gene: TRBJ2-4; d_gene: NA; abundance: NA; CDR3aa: CASSPDVF; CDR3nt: TGTGCCAGCAGCCCAGATGTGTTC
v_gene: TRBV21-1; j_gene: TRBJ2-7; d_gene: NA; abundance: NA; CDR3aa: CASSTARTGQGAPPGDYEQYF; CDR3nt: TGTGCCAGCAGCACCGCACGCACCGGACAGGGGGCCCCACCCGGGGATTACGAGCAGTACTTC
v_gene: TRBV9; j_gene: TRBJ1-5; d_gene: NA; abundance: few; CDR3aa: CASSVGGNSNQPQHF; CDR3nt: TGTGCCAGCAGCGTAGGAGGGAATAGCAATCAGCCCCAGCATTTT
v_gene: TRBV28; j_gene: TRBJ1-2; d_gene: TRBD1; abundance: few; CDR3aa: CASSWTGFNYGYTF; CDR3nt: TGTGCCAGCAGTTGGACAGGGTTTAACTATGGCTACACCTTC
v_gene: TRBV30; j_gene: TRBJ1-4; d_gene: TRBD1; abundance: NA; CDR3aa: CASITGGNEKLFF; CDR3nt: TGTGCCTCGATTACAGGGGGGAATGAAAAACTGTTTTTT
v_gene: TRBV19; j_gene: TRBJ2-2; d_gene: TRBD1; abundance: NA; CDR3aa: CASRTQGAMGGELFF; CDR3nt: TGTGCCAGTCGGACACAGGGGGCCATGGGCGGGGAGCTGTTTTTT
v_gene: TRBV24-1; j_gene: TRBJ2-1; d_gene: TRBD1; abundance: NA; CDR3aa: CATRDRGDRAEQFF; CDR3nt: TGTGCCACCAGGGACCGGGGGGACAGGGCTGAGCAGTTCTTC
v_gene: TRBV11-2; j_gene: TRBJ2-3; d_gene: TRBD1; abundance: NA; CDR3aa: CASSLVGTGITDTQYF; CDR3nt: TGTGCCAGCAGCTTAGTTGGGACAGGTATCACAGATACGCAGTATTTT
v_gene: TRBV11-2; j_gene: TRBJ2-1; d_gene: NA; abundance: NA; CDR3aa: CASSSWTNLAFF; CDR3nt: TGTGCCAGCAGCTCCTGGACTAACTTAGCGTTCTTC
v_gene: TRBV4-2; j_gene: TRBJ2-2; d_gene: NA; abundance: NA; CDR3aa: CASSPRQTRAGELFF; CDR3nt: TGTGCCAGCAGCCCGCGACAGACTAGGGCCGGGGAGCTGTTTTTT
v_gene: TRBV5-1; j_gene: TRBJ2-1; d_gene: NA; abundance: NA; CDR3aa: CASSLGAYNEQFF; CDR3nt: TGCGCCAGCAGCTTGGGAGCGTACAATGAGCAGTTCTTC
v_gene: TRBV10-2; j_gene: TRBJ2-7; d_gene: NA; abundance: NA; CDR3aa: CASSAGEQYF; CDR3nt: TGCGCCAGCAGTGCAGGCGAGCAGTACTTC
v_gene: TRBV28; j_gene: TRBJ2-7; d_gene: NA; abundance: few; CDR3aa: CASNLAGTARYEQYF; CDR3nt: TGTGCCAGCAACTTGGCGGGAACAGCTCGCTACGAGCAGTACTTC
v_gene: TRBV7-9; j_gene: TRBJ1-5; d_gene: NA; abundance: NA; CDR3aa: CASSFSGGGESNQPQHF; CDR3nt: TGTGCCAGCAGCTTTAGTGGGGGCGGAGAGAGCAATCAGCCCCAGCATTTT
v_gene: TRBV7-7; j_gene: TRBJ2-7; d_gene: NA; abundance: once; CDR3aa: CASSSTVGVGEQYF; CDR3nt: TGTGCTAGCAGCTCGACCGTAGGGGTAGGGGAGCAGTACTTC
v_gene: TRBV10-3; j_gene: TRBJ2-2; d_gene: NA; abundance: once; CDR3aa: CAISESGGANTGELFF; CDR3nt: TGTGCCATCAGTGAGTCGGGCGGGGCGAACACCGGGGAGCTGTTTTTT
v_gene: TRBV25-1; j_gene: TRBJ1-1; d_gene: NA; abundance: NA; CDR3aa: CASSDRGQSTAFF; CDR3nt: TGTGCCAGCAGTGACCGCGGACAGAGCACGGCTTTCTTT
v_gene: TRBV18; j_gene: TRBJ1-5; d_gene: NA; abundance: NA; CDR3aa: CASSPGGASNQPQHF; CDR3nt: TGTGCCAGCTCACCAGGGGGGGCGAGCAATCAGCCCCAGCATTTT
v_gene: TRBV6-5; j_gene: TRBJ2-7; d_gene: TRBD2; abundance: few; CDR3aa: CASKIAGGSYEQYF; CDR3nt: TGTGCCAGCAAAATAGCGGGAGGCTCCTACGAGCAGTACTTC
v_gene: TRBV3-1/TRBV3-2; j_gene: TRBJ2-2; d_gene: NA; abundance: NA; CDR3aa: CASSPGGTGELFF; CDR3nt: TGTGCCAGCAGCCCCGGAGGTACCGGGGAGCTGTTTTTT
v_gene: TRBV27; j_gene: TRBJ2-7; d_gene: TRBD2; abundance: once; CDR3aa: CASSLEPSGAYEQYF; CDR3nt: TGTGCCAGCAGTTTAGAGCCTAGCGGGGCCTACGAGCAGTACTTC
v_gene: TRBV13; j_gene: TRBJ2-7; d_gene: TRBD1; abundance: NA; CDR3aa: CASSSYSRQGAYEQYF; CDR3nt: TGTGCCAGCAGCTCCTACTCCCGACAGGGGGCCTACGAGCAGTACTTC
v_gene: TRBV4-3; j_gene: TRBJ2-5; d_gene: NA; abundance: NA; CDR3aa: CASSQENYSGETQYF; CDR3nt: TGCGCCAGCAGCCAAGAGAACTATTCAGGGGAGACCCAGTACTTC
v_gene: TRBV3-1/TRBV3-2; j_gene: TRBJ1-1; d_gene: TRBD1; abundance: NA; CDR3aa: CASSQDQWDRLNTEAFF; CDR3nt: TGTGCCAGCAGCCAAGATCAGTGGGACAGATTGAACACTGAAGCTTTCTTT
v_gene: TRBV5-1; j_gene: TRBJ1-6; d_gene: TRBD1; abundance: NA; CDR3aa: CASSPTDRVYSYNSPLHF; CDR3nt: TGCGCCAGCAGCCCCACGGACAGGGTCTATTCCTATAATTCACCCCTCCACTTT
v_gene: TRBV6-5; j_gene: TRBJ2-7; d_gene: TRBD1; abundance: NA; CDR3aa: CASSLRDRWPYEQYF; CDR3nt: TGTGCCAGCAGTTTACGGGACAGGTGGCCGTACGAGCAGTACTTC
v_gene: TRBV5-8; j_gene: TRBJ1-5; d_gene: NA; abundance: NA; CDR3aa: CASSDRTGNQPQHF; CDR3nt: TGTGCCAGCAGCGACCGCACAGGGAATCAGCCCCAGCATTTT
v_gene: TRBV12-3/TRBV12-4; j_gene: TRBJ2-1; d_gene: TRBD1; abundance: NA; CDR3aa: CASSTNRGNEQFF; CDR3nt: TGTGCCAGCAGTACTAACAGGGGTAATGAGCAGTTCTTC
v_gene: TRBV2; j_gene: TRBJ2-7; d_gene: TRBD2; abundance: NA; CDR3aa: CASSSRFQTSGRAYEQYF; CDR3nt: TGTGCCAGCAGTTCCCGATTCCAAACTAGCGGGAGGGCCTACGAGCAGTACTTC
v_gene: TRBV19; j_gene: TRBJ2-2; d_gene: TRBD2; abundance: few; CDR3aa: CASSGTSGNTGELFF; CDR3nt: TGTGCCAGTAGCGGGACTAGCGGGAACACCGGGGAGCTGTTTTTT
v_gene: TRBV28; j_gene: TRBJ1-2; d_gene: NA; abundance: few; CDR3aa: CASSSRTAVYGYTF; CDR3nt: TGTGCCAGCAGTTCCCGGACAGCTGTCTATGGCTACACCTTC
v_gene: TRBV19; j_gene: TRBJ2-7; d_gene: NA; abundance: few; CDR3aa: CASVDSYEQYF; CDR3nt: TGTGCCAGCGTGGACAGCTACGAGCAGTACTTC
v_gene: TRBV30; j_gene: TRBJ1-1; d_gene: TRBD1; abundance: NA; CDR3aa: CAWSADREKAFF; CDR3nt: TGTGCCTGGAGCGCAGACAGGGAGAAAGCTTTCTTT
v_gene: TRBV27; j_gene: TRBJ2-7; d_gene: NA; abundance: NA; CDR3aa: CASSARQPYEQYF; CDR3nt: TGTGCCAGCAGTGCCAGACAGCCCTACGAGCAGTACTTC
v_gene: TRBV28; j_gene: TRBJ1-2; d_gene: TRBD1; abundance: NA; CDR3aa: CASRARQGAFWGYTF; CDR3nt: TGTGCCAGCAGAGCCCGACAGGGGGCATTTTGGGGCTACACCTTC
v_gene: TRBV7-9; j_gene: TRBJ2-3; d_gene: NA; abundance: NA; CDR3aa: CASSSREEDTQYF; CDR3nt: TGTGCCAGCAGCTCCAGGGAAGAAGATACGCAGTATTTT
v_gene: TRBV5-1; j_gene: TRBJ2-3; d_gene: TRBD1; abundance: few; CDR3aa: CASSKPTGGTDTQYF; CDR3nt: TGCGCCAGCAGCAAACCGACAGGGGGCACAGATACGCAGTATTTT